Below are 3 T cell receptor beta chains sequenced from a single sample in a study of response to subunit inactivated influenza vaccine. MiXCR, applied by TCRdb to the RT-PCR reads, yields one record per CDR3 protein. The data contain around 650,000 distinct CDR3 sequences, about a sixth of them seen just once; the ten biggest clones take up around 10%. Sequencing used PBMCs from blood, obtained about 12 days after vaccination. The receptors derive from a man aged 45-65 years who received an inactivated influenza vaccine.

Comments on this clonotype: The junction departs from germline at one end; a sequencing error may be responsible. This rearrangement joins TRBV7-8 to TRBJ1-1; 8 bases are shared with TRBD1. CDR1 and CDR2 (germline): SGHVS, FQNEAQ. The CDR3 is made up of 20 amino acids. CDR3 sequence (DNA): TGTGCCAGCAGCCTAGCGCAAAACATAAACGGGAGGACAGGGAATACTGAAGCTTTCTTT. It yields the protein CASSLAQNINGRTGNTEAFF.

In this sample, this clonotype turned up a few times. The V gene is TRBV2, the J gene TRBJ2-5; D perhaps matches TRBD2 (5 bases). Germline CDR1 SNHLY, CDR2 FYNNEI. There are 14 residues in the CDR3. Trimming shortened V by 8 bases and J by 2 bases, and 15 bases separated the two germline ends. The chain's CDR3 is CASSEGGAQETQYF. The CDR3 nucleotides are TGTGCCAGCTCCGAAGGAGGAGCGCAAGAGACCCAGTACTTC.

This clonotype appeared a few times. The rearrangement uses TRBV29-1 and TRBJ1-1; possibly TRBD1 for D (5 bases). V was pared by 4 bases and J by 5 bases, with 14 bases between. Per germline, CDR1 SQVTM and CDR2 ANQGSEA. The CDR3 sequence is 13 residues long. CDR3 amino acids: CSVVLGGVTEAFF. In DNA form, the CDR3 reads TGCAGCGTTGTGCTCGGGGGAGTGACTGAAGCTTTCTTT.